This T cell receptor beta chain was retrieved from a study of vaccination and CD4 T cells after COVID-19. Via MiXCR, TCRdb re-called the PCR reads, giving one row per CDR3 protein. The table includes about 19,000 distinct CDR3 sequences, about 60% detected once. The V gene end was trimmed by 0 bases and the J gene end by 6 bases; junction bases not matched to a gene: 8. From germline, CDR1 is LNHNV and CDR2 YYDKDF (reference sequence). This CDR3 has 16 residues. March to December 2020 was the span of positive PCR dates, which predated US Alpha, Beta and Delta variants. This clonotype was obtained from a human donor who had recovered from COVID-19. This chain links TRBV15 with TRBJ2-3; 8 nucleotides match TRBD1. This material consisted of CD4+ T cells from blood, taken after SARS-CoV-2 vaccination. The CDR3 loop is CATSRDRTGLSDTQYF. The CDR3 nucleotides are TGTGCCACCAGCAGAGATAGGACAGGGCTTTCCGATACGCAGTATTTT. Full variable domain (rest looked up from reference TRBV15 and TRBJ2-3): DAMVIQNPRYQVTQFGKPVTLSCSQTLNHNVMYWYQQKSSQAPKLLFHYYDKDFNNEADTPDNFQSRRPNTSFCFLDIRSPGLGDTAMYLCATSRDRTGLSDTQYFGPGTRLTVL.